The T cell receptor (beta chain) under discussion was sequenced for a study of blood T cell repertoires in COVID-19. Study as a whole: Material from acute and convalescent COVID-19 was sourced from the United States, Italy and Spain. The cDNA or gDNA used as material had been derived from T cells, B-cell-depleted T cells, or PBMCs.

V lost 4 bases and J lost 3; bases outside the gene matches: 5. This CDR3 region has 14 residues. The V gene's germline CDR1 is SGHNT and CDR2 YYREEE (reference sequence). As processed by the authors: Reference gene primer amplification gave estimated nucleated cell counts. This table comes from immunoSEQ multiplex PCR, and its TCRdb copy is limited to in-frame clones, with some not included. V and J calls plus clone size are reproduced from that table; the DNA served to infer D and trimming. The table shows 130,000 to 150,000 clones, with 80% to 90% occurring only once. Sequenced input: peripheral blood. The rearrangement uses TRBV5-4 and TRBJ1-2, with 8 bases that match TRBD1. This TCR was sampled from a woman aged 60-75 years with COVID-19, enrolled during active disease. This CDR3 reads CASSPRDRHYGYTF. CDR3 nucleotide sequence: TGTGCCAGCAGCCCCCGGGACAGGCACTATGGCTACACCTTC.